The next 5 T cell receptor beta chains were all read from a single sample in a study of graft-versus-host responses after intestinal transplantation. Some clones are missing from TCRdb's copy, which holds only in-frame ones; the method was immunoSEQ multiplex PCR. The repertoire has 9,000 to 10,000 clones, roughly 93% of them found once; the top ten carry 2% to 2.5%. This specimen consisted of PBMCs, obtained 8 days after intestinal transplant. The receptors stem from a human patient who received an intestinal transplant, so some T cells may come from the graft donor.

V gene TRBV6-5 combines with J gene TRBJ2-2, with TRBD2 matching 10 bases. Per the germline V gene, CDR1 is MNHEY and CDR2 is SVGAGI. Germline trimming cut 5 bases from V and 5 bases from J; bases unmatched to any gene: 2. The CDR3 spans 14 residues. DNA of the CDR3: TGTGCCAGCAGTCTTAGCGGGAGGACCGGGGAGCTGTTTTTT. Amino acid sequence: CASSLSGRTGELFF.

This clone was recorded only once. The chain joins TRBV15 to TRBJ2-2; no clear D. The CDR3 extends over 12 amino acids. Looked up from germline, CDR1 is LNHNV and CDR2 is YYDKDF (reference sequence). V dropped 8 bases and J dropped 0 bases, with 4 bases sitting between them. The CDR3, as DNA: TGTGCCACCCACACGAACACCGGGGAGCTGTTTTTT. Protein sequence: CATHTNTGELFF.

The rearrangement uses TRBV4-1 and TRBJ2-7; D may be TRBD2 (7 bases). Deletions cut 5 bases from V and 7 bases from J, with 24 bases between. The V gene's germline CDR1 is MGHRA and CDR2 YSYEKL. The CDR3 runs 16 residues. The CDR3 DNA reads as TGCGCCAGCAGCTGGGGTCCGGGGGGCGCCTTGGGGGAGCAGTACTTC. Translation: CASSWGPGGALGEQYF.

V gene TRBV5-1 combines with J gene TRBJ2-7; 9 bases are shared with TRBD1. This CDR3 region has 14 residues. Germline CDR1 SGHRS, CDR2 YFSETQ. The V segment lost 3 bases and the J segment 1 base; nucleotides outside the gene matches: 2. CDR3 DNA sequence: TGCGCCAGCAGCTCTGGACAGGGGTCCTACGAGCAGTACTTC. It is translated as CASSSGQGSYEQYF.

The J gene is TRBJ1-5, the V gene TRBV28; no clear D. Trimming shortened V by 3 bases and J by 0 bases, and 15 bases separated the two germline ends. Germline values: CDR1 MDHEN, CDR2 SYDVKM. The CDR3 is 17 amino acids. As DNA, the CDR3 is TGTGCCAGCAGTTTGCGAAGCGCAGACTATAGCAATCAGCCCCAGCATTTT. This encodes CASSLRSADYSNQPQHF.